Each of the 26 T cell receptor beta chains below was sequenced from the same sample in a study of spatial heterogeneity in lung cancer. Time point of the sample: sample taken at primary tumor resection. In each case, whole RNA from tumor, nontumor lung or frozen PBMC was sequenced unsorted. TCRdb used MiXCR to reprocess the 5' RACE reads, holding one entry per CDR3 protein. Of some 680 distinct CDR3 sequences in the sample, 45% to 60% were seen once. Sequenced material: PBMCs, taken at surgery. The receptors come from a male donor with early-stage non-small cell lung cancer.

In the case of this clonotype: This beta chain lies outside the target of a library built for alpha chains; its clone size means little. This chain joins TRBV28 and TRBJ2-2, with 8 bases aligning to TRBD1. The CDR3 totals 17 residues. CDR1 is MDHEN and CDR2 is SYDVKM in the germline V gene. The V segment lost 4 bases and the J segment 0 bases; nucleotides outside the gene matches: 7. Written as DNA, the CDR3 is TGTGCCAGCAGTTCATACCGGACAGGGCCGAACACCGGGGAGCTGTTTTTT. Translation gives CASSSYRTGPNTGELFF.

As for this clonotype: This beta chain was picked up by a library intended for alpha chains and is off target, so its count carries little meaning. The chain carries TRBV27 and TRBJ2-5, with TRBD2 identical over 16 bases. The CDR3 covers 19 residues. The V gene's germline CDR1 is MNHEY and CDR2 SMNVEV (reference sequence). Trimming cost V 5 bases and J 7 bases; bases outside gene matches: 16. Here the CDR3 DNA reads TGTGCCAGCAGTCCCGCCGGGACTAGCGGGAGGGCACATAGGGGGACCCAGTACTTC. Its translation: CASSPAGTSGRAHRGTQYF.

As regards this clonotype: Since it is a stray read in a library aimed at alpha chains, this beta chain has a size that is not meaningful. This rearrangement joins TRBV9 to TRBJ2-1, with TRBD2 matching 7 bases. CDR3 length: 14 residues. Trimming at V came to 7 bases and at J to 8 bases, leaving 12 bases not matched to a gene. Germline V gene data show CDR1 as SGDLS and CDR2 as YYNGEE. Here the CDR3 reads CASGDPAGIDEQFF. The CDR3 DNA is TGTGCCAGCGGGGATCCAGCGGGAATCGATGAGCAGTTCTTC.

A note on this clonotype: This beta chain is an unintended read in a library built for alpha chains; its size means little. CDR3 DNA: TGTGCCAGCAGCTTACGACAGGGGGGCACAGATACGCAGTATTTT. Protein sequence: CASSLRQGGTDTQYF. J is TRBJ2-3 and V is TRBV7-2; 9 bases fit TRBD1. The CDR3 loop spans 15 amino acids. V lost 2 bases to trimming and J lost 1 base; unmatched junction nucleotides: 1. CDR1 and CDR2 from the germline V gene are SGHTA and FQGNSA. The full variable domain, rest sourced from reference TRBV7-2 and TRBJ2-3, is GAGVSQSPSNKVTEKGKDVELRCDPISGHTALYWYRQSLGQGLEFLIYFQGNSAPDKSGLPSDRFSAERTGGSVSTLTIQRTQQEDSAVYLCASSLRQGGTDTQYFGPGTRLTVL.

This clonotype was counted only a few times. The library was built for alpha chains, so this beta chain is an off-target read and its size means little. The CDR3 DNA reads TGCGCCAGCAGCTTGGTAGTAAACAATGAGCAGTTCTTC. Its translation is CASSLVVNNEQFF. The chain is built from TRBV5-1 and TRBJ2-1; D unclear. From germline, CDR1 is SGHRS and CDR2 YFSETQ. V gave up 0 bases and J gave up 5 bases, with 6 bases separating them. The CDR3 sequence is 13 residues long. Complete variable domain (other parts from reference TRBV5-1 and TRBJ2-1): KAGVTQTPRYLIKTRGQQVTLSCSPISGHRSVSWYQQTPGQGLQFLFEYFSETQRNKGNFPGRFSGRQFSNSRSEMNVSTLELGDSALYLCASSLVVNNEQFFGPGTRLTVL.

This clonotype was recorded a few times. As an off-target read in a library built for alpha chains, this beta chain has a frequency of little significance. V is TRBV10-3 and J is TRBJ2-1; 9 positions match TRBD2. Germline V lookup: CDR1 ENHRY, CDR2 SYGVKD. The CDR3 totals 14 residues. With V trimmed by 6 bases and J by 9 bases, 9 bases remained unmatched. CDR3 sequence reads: CAIRPGLALGEQFF. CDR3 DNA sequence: TGTGCCATCAGGCCGGGACTAGCTCTGGGTGAGCAGTTCTTC.

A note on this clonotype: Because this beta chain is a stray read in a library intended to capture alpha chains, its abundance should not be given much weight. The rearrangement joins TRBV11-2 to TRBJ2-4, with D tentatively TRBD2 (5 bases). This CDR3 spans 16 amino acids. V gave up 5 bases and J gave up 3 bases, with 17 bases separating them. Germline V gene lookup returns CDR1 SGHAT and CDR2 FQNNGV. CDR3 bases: TGTGCCAGCAGCCCGGTAGGGAGAAGTTACAAAAACATTCAGTACTTC. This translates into CASSPVGRSYKNIQYF. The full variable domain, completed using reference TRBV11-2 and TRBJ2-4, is EAGVAQSPRYKIIEKRQSVAFWCNPISGHATLYWYQQILGQGPKLLIQFQNNGVVDDSQLPKDRFSAERLKGVDSTLKIQPAKLEDSAVYLCASSPVGRSYKNIQYFGAGTRLSVL.

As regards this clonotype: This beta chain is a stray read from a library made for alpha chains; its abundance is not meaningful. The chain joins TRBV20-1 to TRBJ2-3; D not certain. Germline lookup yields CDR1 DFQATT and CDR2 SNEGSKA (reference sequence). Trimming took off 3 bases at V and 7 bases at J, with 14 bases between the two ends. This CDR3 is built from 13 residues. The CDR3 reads CSARKFGSYTQYF. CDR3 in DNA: TGCAGTGCTAGGAAGTTCGGGTCCTATACGCAGTATTTT.

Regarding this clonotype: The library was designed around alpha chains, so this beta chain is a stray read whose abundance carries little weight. The CDR3 loop reads CSASTTGQRQETQYF. The CDR3 nucleotides read TGCAGTGCTAGTACAACAGGTCAGCGCCAAGAGACCCAGTACTTC. V gene TRBV20-1 combines with J gene TRBJ2-5, with D tentatively TRBD1 (5 bases). Germline V gene sequence: CDR1 DFQATT, CDR2 SNEGSKA (reference sequence). The V gene lost 3 bases and the J gene lost 1 base, with 15 bases spanning the gap. The CDR3 length is 15 residues.

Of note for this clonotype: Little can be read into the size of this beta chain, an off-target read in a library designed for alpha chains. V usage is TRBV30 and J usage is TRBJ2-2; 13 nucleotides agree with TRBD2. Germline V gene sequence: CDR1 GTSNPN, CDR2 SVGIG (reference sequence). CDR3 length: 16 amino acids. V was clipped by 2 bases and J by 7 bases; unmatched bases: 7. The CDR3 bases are TGTGCCTGGAGTAGGACTAGCGGGAGTAAGGGCGGGGAGCTGTTTTTT. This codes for CAWSRTSGSKGGELFF.

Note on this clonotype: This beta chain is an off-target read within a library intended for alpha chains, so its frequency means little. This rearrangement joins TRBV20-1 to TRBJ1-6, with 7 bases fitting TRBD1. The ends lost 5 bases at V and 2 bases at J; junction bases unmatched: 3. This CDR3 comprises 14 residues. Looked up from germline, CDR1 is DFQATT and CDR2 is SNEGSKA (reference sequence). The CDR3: CSASRGPYNSPLHF. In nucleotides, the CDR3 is TGCAGTGCTTCGAGGGGGCCCTATAATTCACCCCTCCACTTT.

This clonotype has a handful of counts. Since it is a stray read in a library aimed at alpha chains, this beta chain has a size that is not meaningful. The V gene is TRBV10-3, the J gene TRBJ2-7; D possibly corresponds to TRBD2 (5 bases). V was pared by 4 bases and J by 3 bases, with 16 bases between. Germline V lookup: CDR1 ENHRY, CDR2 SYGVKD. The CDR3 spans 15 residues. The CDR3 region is CAISGGDLRNYEQYF. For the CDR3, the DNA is TGTGCCATCAGTGGGGGAGACTTGCGAAACTACGAGCAGTACTTC.

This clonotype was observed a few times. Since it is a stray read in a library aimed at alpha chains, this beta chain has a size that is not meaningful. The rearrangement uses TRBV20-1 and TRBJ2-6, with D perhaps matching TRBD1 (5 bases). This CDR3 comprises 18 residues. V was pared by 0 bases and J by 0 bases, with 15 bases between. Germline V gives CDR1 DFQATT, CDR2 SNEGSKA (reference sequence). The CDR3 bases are TGCAGTGCTAGAGATACCTCGACAGCTAGCTCTGGGGCCAACGTCCTGACTTTC. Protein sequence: CSARDTSTASSGANVLTF.

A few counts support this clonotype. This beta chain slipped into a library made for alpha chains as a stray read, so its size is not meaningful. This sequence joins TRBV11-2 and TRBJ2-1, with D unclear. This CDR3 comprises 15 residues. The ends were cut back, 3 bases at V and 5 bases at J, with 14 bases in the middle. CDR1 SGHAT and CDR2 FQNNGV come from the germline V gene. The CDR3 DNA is TGTGCCAGCAGCTTTGACTCCATTGGGCACAATGAGCAGTTCTTC. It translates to CASSFDSIGHNEQFF. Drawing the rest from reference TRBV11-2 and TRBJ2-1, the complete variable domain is EAGVAQSPRYKIIEKRQSVAFWCNPISGHATLYWYQQILGQGPKLLIQFQNNGVVDDSQLPKDRFSAERLKGVDSTLKIQPAKLEDSAVYLCASSFDSIGHNEQFFGPGTRLTVL.

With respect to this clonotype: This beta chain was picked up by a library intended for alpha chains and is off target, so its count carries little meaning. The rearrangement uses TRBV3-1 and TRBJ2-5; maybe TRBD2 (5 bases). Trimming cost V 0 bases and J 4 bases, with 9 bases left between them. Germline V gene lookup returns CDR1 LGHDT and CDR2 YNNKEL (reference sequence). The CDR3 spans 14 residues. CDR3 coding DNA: TGTGCCAGCAGCCAAGATCTAGCACGAGAGACCCAGTACTTC. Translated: CASSQDLARETQYF.

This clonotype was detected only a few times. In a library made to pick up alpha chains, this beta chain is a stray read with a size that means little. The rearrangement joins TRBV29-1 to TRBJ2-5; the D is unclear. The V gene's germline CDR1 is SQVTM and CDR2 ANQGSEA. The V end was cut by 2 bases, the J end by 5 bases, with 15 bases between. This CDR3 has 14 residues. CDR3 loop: CSVEWAGRSETQYF. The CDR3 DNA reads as TGCAGCGTTGAATGGGCAGGCCGGTCGGAGACCCAGTACTTC.

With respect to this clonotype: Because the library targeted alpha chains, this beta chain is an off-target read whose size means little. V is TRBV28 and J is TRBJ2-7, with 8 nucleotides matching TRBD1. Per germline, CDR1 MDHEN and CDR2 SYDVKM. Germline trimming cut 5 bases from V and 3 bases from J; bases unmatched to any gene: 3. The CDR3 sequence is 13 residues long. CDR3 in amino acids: CASSLGQGYEQYF. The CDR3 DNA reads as TGTGCCAGCAGTCTAGGACAGGGCTACGAGCAGTACTTC. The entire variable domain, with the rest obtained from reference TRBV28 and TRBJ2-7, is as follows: DVKVTQSSRYLVKRTGEKVFLECVQDMDHENMFWYRQDPGLGLRLIYFSYDVKMKEKGDIPEGYSVSREKKERFSLILESASTNQTSMYLCASSLGQGYEQYFGPGTRLTVT.

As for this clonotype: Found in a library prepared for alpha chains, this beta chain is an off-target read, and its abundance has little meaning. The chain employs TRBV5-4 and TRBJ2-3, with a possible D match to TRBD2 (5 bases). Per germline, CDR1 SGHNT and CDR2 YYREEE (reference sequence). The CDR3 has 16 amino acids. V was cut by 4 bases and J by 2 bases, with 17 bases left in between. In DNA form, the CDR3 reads TGTGCCAGCAGCATGACGGGAATACGGACCACAGATACGCAGTATTTT. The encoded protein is CASSMTGIRTTDTQYF. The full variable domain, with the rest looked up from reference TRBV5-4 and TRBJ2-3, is ETGVTQSPTHLIKTRGQQVTLRCSSQSGHNTVSWYQQALGQGPQFIFQYYREEENGRGNFPPRFSGLQFPNYSSELNVNALELDDSALYLCASSMTGIRTTDTQYFGPGTRLTVL.

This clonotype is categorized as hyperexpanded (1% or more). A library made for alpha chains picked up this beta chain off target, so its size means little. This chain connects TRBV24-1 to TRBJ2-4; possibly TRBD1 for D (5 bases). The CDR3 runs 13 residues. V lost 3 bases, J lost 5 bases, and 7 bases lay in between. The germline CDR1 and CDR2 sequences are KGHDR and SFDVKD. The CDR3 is CATSDGAENIQYF. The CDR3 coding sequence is TGTGCCACCAGTGATGGGGCAGAAAACATTCAGTACTTC.

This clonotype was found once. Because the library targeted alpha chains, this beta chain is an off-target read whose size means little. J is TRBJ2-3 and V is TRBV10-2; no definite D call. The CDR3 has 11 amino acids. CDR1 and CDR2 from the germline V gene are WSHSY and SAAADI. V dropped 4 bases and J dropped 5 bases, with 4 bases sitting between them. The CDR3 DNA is TGCGCCAGCAGTGCCCGAGATACGCAGTATTTT. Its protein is CASSARDTQYF.

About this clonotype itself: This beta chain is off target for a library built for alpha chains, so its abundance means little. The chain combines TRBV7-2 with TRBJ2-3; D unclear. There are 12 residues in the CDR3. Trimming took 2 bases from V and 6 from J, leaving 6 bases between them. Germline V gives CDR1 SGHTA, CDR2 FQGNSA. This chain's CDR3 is CASSLLTDTQYF. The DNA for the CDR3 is TGTGCCAGCAGCTTACTCACCGATACGCAGTATTTT.

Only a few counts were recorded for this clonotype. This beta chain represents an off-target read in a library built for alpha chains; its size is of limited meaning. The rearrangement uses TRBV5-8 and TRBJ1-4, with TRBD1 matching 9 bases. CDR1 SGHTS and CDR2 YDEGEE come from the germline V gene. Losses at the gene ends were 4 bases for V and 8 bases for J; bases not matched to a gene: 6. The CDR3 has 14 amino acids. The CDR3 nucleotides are TGTGCCAGCAGCCGTCCCACAGGGGGCGAAAAACTGTTTTTT. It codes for CASSRPTGGEKLFF.

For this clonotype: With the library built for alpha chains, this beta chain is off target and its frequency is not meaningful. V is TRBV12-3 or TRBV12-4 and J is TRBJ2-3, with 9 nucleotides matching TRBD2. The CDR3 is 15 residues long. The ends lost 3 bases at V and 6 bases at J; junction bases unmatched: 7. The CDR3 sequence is CASSLETSGGDTQYF. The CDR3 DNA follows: TGTGCCAGCAGTTTGGAGACTAGCGGAGGGGATACGCAGTATTTT.

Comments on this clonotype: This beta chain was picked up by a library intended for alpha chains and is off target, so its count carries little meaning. The chain's CDR3 is CSVEWGGIDEQYF. CDR3 in DNA: TGCAGCGTCGAATGGGGCGGGATCGACGAGCAGTACTTC. The chain joins TRBV29-1 to TRBJ2-7; the D gene is possibly TRBD2 (6 bases). Germline V gene data show CDR1 as SQVTM and CDR2 as ANQGSEA. This CDR3 spans 13 amino acids. The V end was cut by 6 bases, the J end by 5 bases, with 17 bases between.

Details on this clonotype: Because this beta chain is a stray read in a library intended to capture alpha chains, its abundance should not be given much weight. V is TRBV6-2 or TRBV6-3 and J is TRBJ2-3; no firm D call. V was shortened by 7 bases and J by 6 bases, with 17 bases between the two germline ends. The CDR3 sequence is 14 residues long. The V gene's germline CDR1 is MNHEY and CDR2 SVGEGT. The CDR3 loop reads CASTAIGRGDTQYF. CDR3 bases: TGTGCCAGCACGGCCATTGGGCGCGGCGATACGCAGTATTTT.

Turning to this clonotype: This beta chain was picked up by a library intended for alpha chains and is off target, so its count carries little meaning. CDR3 nucleotides: TGCAGCGGCACTAGCTCCGGGGGGGAGACCCAGTACTTC. Translating gives CSGTSSGGETQYF. The chain carries TRBV29-1 and TRBJ2-5; 7 nucleotides line up with TRBD2. CDR3 size: 13 residues. V was pared by 7 bases and J by 5 bases, with 10 bases of the junction left unmatched. Germline values: CDR1 SQVTM, CDR2 ANQGSEA.